Below are 27 T cell receptor beta chains sequenced from a single sample in a study of T-cell reconstitution after alpha-beta-depleted transplantation in children. Unique molecular identifiers were incorporated when the TCRbeta library was constructed. From the PCR reads, TCRdb called clonotypes with MiXCR, one entry per CDR3 protein. The repertoire consists of more than 200,000 distinct CDR3 sequences, with 9.7% occurring once and the leading ten covering 5% to 5.5%. Here the sequenced sample was PBMCs from the stem cell graft donor, taken from the stem cell graft. The origin of the receptors is a human donor who donated a stem cell graft to a child with SCID.

The table lists this clonotype with many counts. The chain uses TRBV25-1 and TRBJ2-3; D is possibly TRBD2 (6 bases). CDR1 is MGHDK, CDR2 SYGVNS, per germline. V was clipped by 8 bases and J by 4 bases, with 16 bases between them. The CDR3 extends over 14 amino acids. Here the CDR3 reads CASHQRGGPDTQYF. DNA of the CDR3: TGTGCCAGCCACCAACGGGGAGGCCCAGATACGCAGTATTTT.

This clonotype turned up a few times. V and J are TRBV7-9 and TRBJ2-1; a weak D match, TRBD1 (6 bases). Germline V gene data show CDR1 as SEHNR and CDR2 as FQNEAQ (reference sequence). V was trimmed by 11 bases and J by 8 bases, leaving 22 bases between them. This CDR3 region has 14 residues. CDR3 DNA sequence: TGTGCCTCAAACGTGGGGGCAGGCTGGGATGAGCAGTTCTTC. The encoded protein is CASNVGAGWDEQFF.

This clonotype was counted ten times or more. This chain uses TRBV12-3 or TRBV12-4 with TRBJ2-1; TRBD2 matches at 7 bases. The CDR3 is 15 amino acids. The V segment lost 6 bases and the J segment 2 bases; nucleotides outside the gene matches: 7. The CDR3 loop is CASRRTRKTYNEQFF. The CDR3 DNA reads TGTGCCAGCAGAAGGACTAGGAAGACCTACAATGAGCAGTTCTTC.

This clonotype has at least ten counts. This chain's CDR3 is CSARDREKAGELFF. The CDR3 DNA sequence: TGCAGTGCTAGAGACAGGGAGAAGGCCGGGGAGCTGTTTTTT. The V call is TRBV20-1, the J call TRBJ2-2; D possibly matches TRBD1 or TRBD2 (5 bases each). Germline-derived CDR1 and CDR2 are DFQATT and SNEGSKA (reference sequence). The CDR3 covers 14 residues. The V gene lost 0 bases and the J gene lost 6 bases, with 11 bases spanning the gap.

This clonotype was recorded many times. The rearrangement joins TRBV7-2 to TRBJ2-1; D is perhaps TRBD1 (6 bases). From germline, CDR1 is SGHTA and CDR2 FQGNSA. This CDR3 contains 15 residues. V lost 5 bases and J lost 2, with 13 bases in between. The DNA for the CDR3 is TGTGCCAGCAGCCCCGACAGGTTCGCCTACAATGAGCAGTTCTTC. Translating it yields CASSPDRFAYNEQFF. Using reference TRBV7-2 and TRBJ2-1 for the parts outside the CDR3, the full variable domain is GAGVSQSPSNKVTEKGKDVELRCDPISGHTALYWYRQSLGQGLEFLIYFQGNSAPDKSGLPSDRFSAERTGGSVSTLTIQRTQQEDSAVYLCASSPDRFAYNEQFFGPGTRLTVL.

This clonotype was observed at least ten times. The chain is built from TRBV5-1 and TRBJ1-1; 7 bases match TRBD1. This CDR3 comprises 13 residues. Germline trimming cut 4 bases from V and 14 bases from J; bases unmatched to any gene: 14. Germline V CDR1 and CDR2: SGHRS, YFSETQ. CDR3 loop: CASSARPPGQRFF. CDR3 sequence (DNA): TGCGCCAGCAGCGCTAGACCCCCGGGACAGAGGTTCTTT.

The chain recombines TRBV7-2 with TRBJ2-1; the D gene is possibly TRBD2 (5 bases). V dropped 2 bases and J dropped 3 bases, with 11 bases sitting between them. Germline V gene data show CDR1 as SGHTA and CDR2 as FQGNSA. This CDR3 is 15 amino acids long. The CDR3 loop is CASSLRAGYYNEQFF. CDR3 bases: TGTGCCAGCAGCTTAAGGGCGGGTTACTACAATGAGCAGTTCTTC.

This clonotype was counted at least ten times. The rearrangement joins TRBV20-1 to TRBJ1-2, with 11 bases that match TRBD1. The CDR3 is made up of 14 amino acids. J was trimmed by 8 bases and V by 5 bases; bases with no gene match: 10. Germline CDR1 is DFQATT and CDR2 is SNEGSKA (reference sequence). DNA of the CDR3: TGCAGTGCTCAAATCACCGGGACAGGGGGAGGCTACACCTTC. Its protein product is CSAQITGTGGGYTF.

This clonotype was seen repeatedly, ten times or more. J is TRBJ1-5 and V is TRBV7-8; D gene ambiguous. V lost 5 bases, J lost 3 bases, and 14 bases lay in between. Germline V gene lookup returns CDR1 SGHVS and CDR2 FQNEAQ. The CDR3 is 15 amino acids. In DNA form, the CDR3 reads TGTGCCAGCAGCGTACGGTTGCGCCCCAATCAGCCCCAGCATTTT. Protein: CASSVRLRPNQPQHF.

In its sample, this clonotype was seen many times. The rearrangement uses TRBV5-5 and TRBJ2-3; D unclear. Trimming removed 0 bases at V and 6 bases at J, with 11 bases between. The CDR3 consists of 14 residues. CDR1 SGHKS and CDR2 YYEKEE come from the germline V gene (reference sequence). As DNA, the CDR3 is TGTGCCAGCAGCTTGGATCCCGCCAGGGATACGCAGTATTTT. Encoded protein: CASSLDPARDTQYF.

Of note for this clonotype: This clone may be a read error of a much larger clone one base away. V gene TRBV20-1 combines with J gene TRBJ1-5; maybe TRBD1 (6 bases). Germline V CDR1 and CDR2: DFQATT, SNEGSKA (reference sequence). CDR3 size: 18 residues. The CDR3 reads CSPRDFRGGPGGNQPQHF. The CDR3 bases are TGCAGTCCTAGAGATTTTAGAGGGGGTCCAGGGGGCAATCAGCCCCAGCATTTT.

This clonotype has at least ten counts. The V gene is TRBV5-6, the J gene TRBJ2-5; tentatively, D is TRBD2 (6 bases). This CDR3 region has 13 residues. Per the germline V gene, CDR1 is SGHDT and CDR2 is YYEEEE. Between the trimmed V and J ends, which lost 0 bases and 5 bases, there was a span of 8 bases. The CDR3 DNA reads TGTGCCAGCAGCTTGGGCGGGGCCGAGACCCAGTACTTC. This codes for CASSLGGAETQYF.

Remarks on this clonotype: Compared with germline, one end of the junction differs, possibly owing to a read error. CDR3 bases: TGCGCCAGCAGCTTTTTTAGCGGGGCGACCCAAGAGACCGAGTACTTC. Its protein product is CASSFFSGATQETEYF. The chain joins TRBV5-1 to TRBJ2-5; 8 nucleotides match TRBD2. In germline, CDR1 is SGHRS, CDR2 YFSETQ. The CDR3 is made up of 16 amino acids.

With regard to this clonotype: This sequence may be a read error, since a much larger clone differs from it by one base. This chain uses TRBV7-2 with TRBJ1-3, with 11 bases aligning to TRBD1. The CDR3 spans 16 residues. Germline V gene sequence: CDR1 SGHTA, CDR2 FQGNSA. The CDR3 sequence: CASSSQGQGGGNTICF. The CDR3 DNA reads TGTGCCAGCAGCTCGCAGGGACAGGGGGGCGGAAACACCATATGTTTT. Full variable domain (rest looked up from reference TRBV7-2 and TRBJ1-3): GAGVSQSPSNKVTEKGKDVELRCDPISGHTALYWYRQSLGQGLEFLIYFQGNSAPDKSGLPSDRFSAERTGGSVSTLTIQRTQQEDSAVYLCASSSQGQGGGNTICFGEGSWLTVV.

This clonotype has only a few counts. V gene TRBV4-1 combines with J gene TRBJ2-1; 9 bases align to TRBD1. There are 19 residues in the CDR3. Unmatched junction bases numbered 19, after V lost 6 bases and J lost 4 bases. Germline CDR1 is MGHRA and CDR2 is YSYEKL. CDR3 sequence: CASRIRDRVLPSPYNEQFF. CDR3 in DNA: TGCGCCAGCAGGATCCGGGACAGGGTTTTGCCTAGCCCTTACAATGAGCAGTTCTTC.

This chain joins TRBV11-2 and TRBJ2-5; 11 positions agree with TRBD2. The CDR3 length is 16 residues. Germline assignment: CDR1 SGHAT and CDR2 FQNNGV. With 3 bases clipped from V and 5 bases from J, the junction kept 8 bases outside the gene matches. The CDR3 protein is CASSLGTSGPGETQYF. The CDR3 DNA reads as TGTGCCAGCAGCTTGGGGACTAGCGGTCCGGGGGAGACCCAGTACTTC.

This clonotype was seen more than once but under ten times. The V call is TRBV20-1, the J call TRBJ1-1; 7 nucleotides agree with TRBD1. The germline CDR1 and CDR2 sequences are DFQATT and SNEGSKA (reference sequence). The CDR3 sequence is 15 residues long. Trimming at V came to 0 bases and at J to 1 base, leaving 5 bases not matched to a gene. This CDR3 is CSARDEGTANTEAFF. The CDR3 DNA is TGCAGTGCTAGAGATGAGGGGACAGCGAACACTGAAGCTTTCTTT.

This clonotype has a count of ten or more. This chain joins TRBV9 and TRBJ1-1; maybe TRBD1 (5 bases). V lost 3 bases and J 1 base, leaving 13 bases between the germline ends. The germline CDR1 and CDR2 sequences are SGDLS and YYNGEE. The CDR3 has 15 residues. Here the CDR3 reads CASSAVGGGNTEAFF. CDR3 coding DNA: TGTGCCAGCAGCGCCGTCGGCGGGGGGAACACTGAAGCTTTCTTT.

This clonotype was counted at least ten times. The rearrangement uses TRBV9 and TRBJ1-4, with TRBD1 identical over 7 bases. J lost 1 base, V lost 4 bases, and 7 bases had no gene match. The germline CDR1 and CDR2 sequences are SGDLS and YYNGEE. The CDR3 runs 16 residues. CDR3 in amino acids: CASSPRQGLTNEKLFF. The CDR3 nucleotides are TGTGCCAGCAGCCCGCGACAGGGTTTAACTAATGAAAAACTGTTTTTT.

Notes on this clonotype: This may stem from a read error, because a much larger clone lies one nucleotide away. This sequence joins TRBV7-2 and TRBJ1-5; D remains unclear. V was clipped by 2 bases and J by 3 bases, with 5 bases between them. Germline CDR1 and CDR2: SGHTA and FQGNSA. The CDR3 consists of 13 residues. The CDR3 sequence is CASSLNNNQPQHF. Here the CDR3 DNA reads TGTGCCAGCAGCTTAAACAACAATCAGCCCCAGCATTTT. The full variable domain, in which reference TRBV7-2 and TRBJ1-5 provide the parts outside the CDR3, is GAGVSQSPSNKVTEKGKDVELRCDPISGHTALYWYRQSLGQGLEFLIYFQGNSAPDKSGLPSDRFSAERTGGSVSTLTIQRTQQEDSAVYLCASSLNNNQPQHFGDGTRLSIL.

Only a few counts were recorded for this clonotype. This chain connects TRBV7-3 to TRBJ1-2, with no clear D. CDR1 SGHTA and CDR2 FQGTGA come from the germline V gene. The V gene lost 0 bases and the J gene lost 4 bases, with 9 bases spanning the gap. This CDR3 region has 14 residues. The CDR3 is CASSLTPGLYGYTF. In nucleotides, the CDR3 is TGTGCCAGCAGCTTAACCCCGGGCCTCTATGGCTACACCTTC.

This clonotype was seen ten or more times. This chain connects TRBV6-2 or TRBV6-3 to TRBJ2-2, with D perhaps TRBD1 or TRBD2 (6 bases each). Trimming cost V 5 bases and J 5 bases, with 24 bases left between them. Germline CDR1 MNHEY, CDR2 SVGEGT. The CDR3 has 18 amino acids. CDR3 sequence reads: CASSPRRGPEGKTGELFF. CDR3 bases: TGTGCCAGCAGTCCACGACGGGGGCCGGAAGGGAAAACCGGGGAGCTGTTTTTT.

This clonotype was counted many times. The V gene is TRBV5-1, the J gene TRBJ1-3, with D possibly being TRBD1 (6 bases). The CDR3 is 15 residues long. From germline, CDR1 is SGHRS and CDR2 YFSETQ. Trimming removed 5 bases at V and 1 base at J, with 13 bases between. CDR3 protein: CASRNTGTSGNTIYF. For the CDR3, the DNA is TGCGCCAGCAGAAACACAGGGACTTCTGGAAACACCATATATTTT.

This sequence joins TRBV19 and TRBJ1-2, with D unresolved. Per germline, CDR1 LNHDA and CDR2 SQIVND (reference sequence). The CDR3 has 15 residues. V was pared by 5 bases and J by 9 bases, with 22 bases between. The CDR3 DNA follows: TGTGCCAGTAGTTCCGACCGGTCAGTGCATCTAAGCTACACCTTC. Residues: CASSSDRSVHLSYTF.

This clonotype was detected many times. J is TRBJ2-2 and V is TRBV20-1; D is unresolved. Trimming shortened V by 1 base and J by 2 bases, and 11 bases separated the two germline ends. Per the germline V gene, CDR1 is DFQATT and CDR2 is SNEGSKA (reference sequence). The CDR3 extends over 15 amino acids. In DNA form, the CDR3 reads TGCAGTGCTAGAGCGTTGGGATCTAACACCGGGGAGCTGTTTTTT. This codes for CSARALGSNTGELFF.

Ten or more counts support this clonotype. J is TRBJ2-5 and V is TRBV6-5, with 7 bases matching TRBD1. The V segment lost 4 bases and the J segment 3 bases; nucleotides outside the gene matches: 8. This CDR3 region has 15 residues. Germline loops: CDR1 MNHEY, CDR2 SVGAGI. DNA for the CDR3: TGTGCCAGCAGTTCCCCTCGGACAGGCGAAGAGACCCAGTACTTC. It is translated as CASSSPRTGEETQYF.

This clonotype occurred many times. CDR3 DNA sequence: TGTGCCAGCAGCTTACGTTTGCACACCGGGGAGCTGTTTTTT. Translating gives CASSLRLHTGELFF. V and J are TRBV11-2 and TRBJ2-2; unclear D gene. CDR1 SGHAT and CDR2 FQNNGV come from the germline V gene. V shed 2 bases and J shed 3 bases, with 7 bases lying between them. The CDR3 has 14 residues.